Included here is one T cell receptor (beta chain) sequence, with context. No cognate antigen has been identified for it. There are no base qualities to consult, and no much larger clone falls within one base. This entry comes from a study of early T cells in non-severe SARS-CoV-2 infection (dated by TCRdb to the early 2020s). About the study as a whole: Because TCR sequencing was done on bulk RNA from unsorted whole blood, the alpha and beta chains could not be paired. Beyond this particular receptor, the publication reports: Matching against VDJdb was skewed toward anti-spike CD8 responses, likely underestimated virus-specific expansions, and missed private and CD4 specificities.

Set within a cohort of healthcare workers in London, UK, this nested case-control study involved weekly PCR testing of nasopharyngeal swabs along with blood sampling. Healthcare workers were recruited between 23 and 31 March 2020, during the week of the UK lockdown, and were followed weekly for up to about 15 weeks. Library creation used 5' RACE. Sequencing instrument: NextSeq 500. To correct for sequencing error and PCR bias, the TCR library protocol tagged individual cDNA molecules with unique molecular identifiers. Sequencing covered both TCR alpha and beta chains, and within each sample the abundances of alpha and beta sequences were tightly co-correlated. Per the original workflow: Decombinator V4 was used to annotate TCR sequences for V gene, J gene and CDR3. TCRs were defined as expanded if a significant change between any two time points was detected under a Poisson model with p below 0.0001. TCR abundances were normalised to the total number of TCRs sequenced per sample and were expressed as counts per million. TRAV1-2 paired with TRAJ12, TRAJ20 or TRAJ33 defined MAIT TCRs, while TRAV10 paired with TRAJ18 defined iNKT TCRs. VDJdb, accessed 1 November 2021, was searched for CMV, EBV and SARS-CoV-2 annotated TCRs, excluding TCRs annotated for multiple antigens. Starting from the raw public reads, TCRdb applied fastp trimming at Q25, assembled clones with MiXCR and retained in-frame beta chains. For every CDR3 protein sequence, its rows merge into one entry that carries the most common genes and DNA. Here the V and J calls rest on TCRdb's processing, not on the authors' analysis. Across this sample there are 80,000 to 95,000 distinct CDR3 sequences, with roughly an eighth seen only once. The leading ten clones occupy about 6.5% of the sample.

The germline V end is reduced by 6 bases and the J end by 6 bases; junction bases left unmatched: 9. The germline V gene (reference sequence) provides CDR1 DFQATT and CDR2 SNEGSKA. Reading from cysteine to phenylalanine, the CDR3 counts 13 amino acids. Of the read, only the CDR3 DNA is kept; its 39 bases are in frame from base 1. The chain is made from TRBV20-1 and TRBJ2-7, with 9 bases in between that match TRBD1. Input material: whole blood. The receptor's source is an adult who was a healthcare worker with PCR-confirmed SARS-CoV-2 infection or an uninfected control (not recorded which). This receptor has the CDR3 CSARTGEVSEQYF. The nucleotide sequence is TGCAGTGCCCGGACAGGGGAGGTTAGCGAGCAGTACTTC.